The present T cell receptor (beta chain) was sequenced within a study of identical twins. The CDR3 loop spans 15 amino acids. Trimming removed 0 bases from V and 0 bases from J, with 11 bases in between. Germline lookup yields CDR1 DFQATT and CDR2 SNEGSKA (reference sequence). TCRdb fed the 5' RACE reads into MiXCR, producing one record per CDR3 protein. The sample lists about 340,000 distinct CDR3 sequences; around 9% were seen once. The origin of this receptor is a woman between 50 and 59 years old in good health. The specimen sequenced was naive T cells sorted from blood. V is TRBV20-1 and J is TRBJ1-1; unclear D gene. CDR3: CSARDQDHMNTEAFF. The CDR3 DNA reads TGCAGTGCTAGAGATCAGGACCACATGAACACTGAAGCTTTCTTT.